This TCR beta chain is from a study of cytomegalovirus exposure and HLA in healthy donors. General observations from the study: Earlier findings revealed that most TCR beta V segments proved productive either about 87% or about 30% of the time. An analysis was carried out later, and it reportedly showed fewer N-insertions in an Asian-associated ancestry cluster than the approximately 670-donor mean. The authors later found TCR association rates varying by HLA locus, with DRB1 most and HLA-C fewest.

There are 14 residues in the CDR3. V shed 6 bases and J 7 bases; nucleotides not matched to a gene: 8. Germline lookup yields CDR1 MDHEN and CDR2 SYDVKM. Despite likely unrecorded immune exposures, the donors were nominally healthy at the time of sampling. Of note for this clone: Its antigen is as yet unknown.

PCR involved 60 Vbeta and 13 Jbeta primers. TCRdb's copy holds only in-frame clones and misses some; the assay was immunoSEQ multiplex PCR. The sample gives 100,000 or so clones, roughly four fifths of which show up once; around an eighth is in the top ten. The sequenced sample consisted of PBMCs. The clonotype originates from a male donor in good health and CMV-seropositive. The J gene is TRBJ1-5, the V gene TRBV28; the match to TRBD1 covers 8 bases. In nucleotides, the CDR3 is TGTGCCAGCAGGACCCAGGGGGCAAGACAGCCCCAGCATTTT. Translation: CASRTQGARQPQHF.